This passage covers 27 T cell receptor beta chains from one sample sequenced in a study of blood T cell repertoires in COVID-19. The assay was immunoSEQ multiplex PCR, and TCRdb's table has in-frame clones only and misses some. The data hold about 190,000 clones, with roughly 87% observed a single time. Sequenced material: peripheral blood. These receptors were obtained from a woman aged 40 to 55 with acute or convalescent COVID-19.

In DNA, the CDR3 is TGTGCCAGCTCACCGCGGGAGGGCCTTTCCTACGAGCAGTACTTC. It translates to CASSPREGLSYEQYF. This sequence joins TRBV18 and TRBJ2-7; 9 bases fit TRBD2. There are 15 residues in the CDR3. Germline values: CDR1 KGHSH, CDR2 LQKENI. Germline trimming cut 3 bases from V and 1 base from J; bases unmatched to any gene: 4.

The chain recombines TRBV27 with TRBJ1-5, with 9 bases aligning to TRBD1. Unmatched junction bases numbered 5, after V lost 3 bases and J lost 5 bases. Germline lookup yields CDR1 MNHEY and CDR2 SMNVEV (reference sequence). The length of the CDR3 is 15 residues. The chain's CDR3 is CASSLMGQGDQPQHF. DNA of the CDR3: TGTGCCAGCAGTTTGATGGGACAGGGTGATCAGCCCCAGCATTTT.

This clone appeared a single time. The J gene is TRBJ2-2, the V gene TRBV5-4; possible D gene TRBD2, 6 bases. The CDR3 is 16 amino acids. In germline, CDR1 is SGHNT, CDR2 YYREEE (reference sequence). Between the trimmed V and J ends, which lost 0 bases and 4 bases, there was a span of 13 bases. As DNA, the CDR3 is TGTGCCAGCAGCTTGGCCGGGGGTGATCGCACCGGGGAGCTGTTTTTT. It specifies CASSLAGGDRTGELFF.

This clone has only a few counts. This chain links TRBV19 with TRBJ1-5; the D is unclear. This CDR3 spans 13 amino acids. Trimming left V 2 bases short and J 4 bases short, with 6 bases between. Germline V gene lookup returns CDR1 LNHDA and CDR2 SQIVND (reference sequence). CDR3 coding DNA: TGTGCCAGTAGTATATCTCTAAATCAGCCCCAGCATTTT. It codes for CASSISLNQPQHF.

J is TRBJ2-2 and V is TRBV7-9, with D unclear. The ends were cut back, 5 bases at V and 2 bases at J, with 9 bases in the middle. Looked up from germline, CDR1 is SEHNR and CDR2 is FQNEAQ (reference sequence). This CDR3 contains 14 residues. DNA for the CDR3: TGTGCCAGCAGCCCCCCCCTTAACACCGGGGAGCTGTTTTTT. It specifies CASSPPLNTGELFF.

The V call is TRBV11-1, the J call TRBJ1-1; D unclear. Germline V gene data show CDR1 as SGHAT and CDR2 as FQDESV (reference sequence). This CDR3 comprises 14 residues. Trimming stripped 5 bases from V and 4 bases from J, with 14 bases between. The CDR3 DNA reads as TGTGCCAGCAGCCTAACCGGGGTGGGCACTGAAGCTTTCTTT. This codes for CASSLTGVGTEAFF.

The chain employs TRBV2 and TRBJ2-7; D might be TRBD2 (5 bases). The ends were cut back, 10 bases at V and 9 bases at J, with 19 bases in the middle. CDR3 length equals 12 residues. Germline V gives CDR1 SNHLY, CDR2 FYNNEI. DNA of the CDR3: TGTGCCACAGGCACCGGACTTACTGGGCAGTACTTC. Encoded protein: CATGTGLTGQYF.

As DNA, the CDR3 is TGTGCCAGCAGCAGGACTAGCGGGGAGTGGGAGACCCAGTACTTC. Its translation is CASSRTSGEWETQYF. The gene calls are TRBV11-2 and TRBJ2-5; 12 bases align to TRBD2. J lost 5 bases, V lost 5 bases, and 6 bases had no gene match. CDR3 length: 15 residues. From germline, CDR1 is SGHAT and CDR2 FQNNGV.

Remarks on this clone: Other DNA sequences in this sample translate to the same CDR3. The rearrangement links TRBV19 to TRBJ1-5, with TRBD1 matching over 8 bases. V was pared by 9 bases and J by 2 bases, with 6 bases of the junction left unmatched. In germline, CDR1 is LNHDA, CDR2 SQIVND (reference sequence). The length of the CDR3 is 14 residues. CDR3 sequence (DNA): TGTGCCAGCTCCGGGACAGGAGGCAATCAGCCCCAGCATTTT. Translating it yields CASSGTGGNQPQHF.

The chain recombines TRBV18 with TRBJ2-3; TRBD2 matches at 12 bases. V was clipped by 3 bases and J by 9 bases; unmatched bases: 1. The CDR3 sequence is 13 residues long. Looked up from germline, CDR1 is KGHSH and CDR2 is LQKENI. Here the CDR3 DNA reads TGTGCCAGCTCACCGGGGACTAGCGGGACGCAGTATTTT. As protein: CASSPGTSGTQYF.

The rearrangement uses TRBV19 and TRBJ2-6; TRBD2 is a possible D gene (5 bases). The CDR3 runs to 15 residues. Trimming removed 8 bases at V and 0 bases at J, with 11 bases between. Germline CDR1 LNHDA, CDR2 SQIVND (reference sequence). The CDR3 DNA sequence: TGTGCCAGTTGGTCAGGAGGCTCTGGGGCCAACGTCCTGACTTTC. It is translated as CASWSGGSGANVLTF.

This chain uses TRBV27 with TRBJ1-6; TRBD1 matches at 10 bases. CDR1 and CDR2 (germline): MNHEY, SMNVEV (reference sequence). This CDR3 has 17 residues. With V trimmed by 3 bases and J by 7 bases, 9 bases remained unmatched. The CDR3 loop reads CASSLERVGQGNSPLHF. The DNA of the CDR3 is TGTGCCAGCAGTTTGGAGAGAGTGGGACAGGGGAATTCACCCCTCCACTTT.

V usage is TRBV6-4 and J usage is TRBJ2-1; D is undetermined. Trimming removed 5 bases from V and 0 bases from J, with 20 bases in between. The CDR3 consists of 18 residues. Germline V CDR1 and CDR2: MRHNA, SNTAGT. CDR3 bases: TGTGCCAGCAGTTTTCTCCCCGAGCCGGCGGCCTCCTACAATGAGCAGTTCTTC. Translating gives CASSFLPEPAASYNEQFF.

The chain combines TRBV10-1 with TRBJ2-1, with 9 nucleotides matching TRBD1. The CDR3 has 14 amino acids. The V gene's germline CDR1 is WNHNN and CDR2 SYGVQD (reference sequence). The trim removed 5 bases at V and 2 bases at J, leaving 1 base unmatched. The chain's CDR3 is CASSTGGAYNEQFF. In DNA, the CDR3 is TGCGCCAGCAGTACAGGGGGCGCCTACAATGAGCAGTTCTTC.

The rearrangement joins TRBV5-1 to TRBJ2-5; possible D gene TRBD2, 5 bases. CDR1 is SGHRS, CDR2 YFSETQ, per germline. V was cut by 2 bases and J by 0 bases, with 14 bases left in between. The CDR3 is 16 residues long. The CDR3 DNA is TGCGCCAGCAGCTTTTTGATGGGAGCGTACCAAGAGACCCAGTACTTC. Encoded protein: CASSFLMGAYQETQYF.

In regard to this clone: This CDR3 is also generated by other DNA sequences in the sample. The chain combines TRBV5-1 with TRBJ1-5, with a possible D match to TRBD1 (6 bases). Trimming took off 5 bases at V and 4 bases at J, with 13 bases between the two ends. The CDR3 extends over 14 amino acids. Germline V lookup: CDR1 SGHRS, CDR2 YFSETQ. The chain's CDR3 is CASSPQGTNQPQHF. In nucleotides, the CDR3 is TGCGCCAGCAGTCCCCAGGGGACGAATCAGCCCCAGCATTTT.

The CDR3 loop reads CASSAGGPGTGELFF. In nucleotides, the CDR3 is TGTGCCAGCAGCGCGGGGGGGCCCGGCACCGGGGAGCTGTTTTTT. The V and J genes are TRBV9 and TRBJ2-2, with 8 bases identical to TRBD2. The germline gives CDR1 SGDLS, CDR2 YYNGEE. With 3 bases clipped from V and 4 bases from J, the junction kept 5 bases outside the gene matches. The CDR3 contains 15 residues.

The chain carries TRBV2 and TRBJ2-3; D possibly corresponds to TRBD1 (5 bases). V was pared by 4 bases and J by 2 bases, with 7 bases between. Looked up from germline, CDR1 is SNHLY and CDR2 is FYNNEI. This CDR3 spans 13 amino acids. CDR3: CASSGGPTDTQYF. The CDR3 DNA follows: TGTGCCAGCAGTGGGGGCCCCACAGATACGCAGTATTTT.

The CDR3 spells CASSQEEEGGWYQETQYF. As DNA, the CDR3 is TGCGCCAGCAGCCAAGAGGAGGAGGGCGGTTGGTACCAAGAGACCCAGTACTTC. V is TRBV4-1 and J is TRBJ2-5, with a possible D match to TRBD2 (6 bases). From germline, CDR1 is MGHRA and CDR2 YSYEKL. The V end was cut by 0 bases, the J end by 0 bases, with 17 bases between. This CDR3 comprises 18 residues.

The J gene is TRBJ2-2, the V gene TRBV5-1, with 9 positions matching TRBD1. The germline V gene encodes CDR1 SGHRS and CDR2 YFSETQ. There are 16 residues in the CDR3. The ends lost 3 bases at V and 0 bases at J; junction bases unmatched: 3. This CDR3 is CASSWGTGTNTGELFF. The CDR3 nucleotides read TGCGCCAGCAGCTGGGGGACAGGGACGAACACCGGGGAGCTGTTTTTT.

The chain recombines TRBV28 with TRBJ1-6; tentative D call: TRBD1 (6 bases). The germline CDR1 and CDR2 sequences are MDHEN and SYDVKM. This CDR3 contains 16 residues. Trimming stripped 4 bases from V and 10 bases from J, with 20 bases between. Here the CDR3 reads CASSSHFAGEGSPLHF. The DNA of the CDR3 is TGTGCCAGCAGTTCGCACTTCGCAGGGGAAGGATCACCCCTCCACTTT.

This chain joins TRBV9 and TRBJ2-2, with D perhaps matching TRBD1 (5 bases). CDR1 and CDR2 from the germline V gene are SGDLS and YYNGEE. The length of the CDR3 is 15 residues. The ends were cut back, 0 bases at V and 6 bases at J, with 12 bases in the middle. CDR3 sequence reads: CASSVVGVAAGELFF. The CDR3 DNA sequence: TGTGCCAGCAGCGTAGTAGGGGTGGCGGCCGGGGAGCTGTTTTTT. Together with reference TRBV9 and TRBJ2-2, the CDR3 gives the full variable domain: DSGVTQTPKHLITATGQRVTLRCSPRSGDLSVYWYQQSLDQGLQFLIQYYNGEERAKGNILERFSAQQFPDLHSELNLSSLELGDSALYFCASSVVGVAAGELFFGEGSRLTVL.

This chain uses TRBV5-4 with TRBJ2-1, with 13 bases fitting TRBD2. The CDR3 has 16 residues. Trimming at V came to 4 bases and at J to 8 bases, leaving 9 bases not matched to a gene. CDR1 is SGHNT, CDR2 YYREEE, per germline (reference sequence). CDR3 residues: CASSTSTSGRRDEQFF. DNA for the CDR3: TGTGCCAGCAGCACCTCGACTAGCGGGAGGCGGGATGAGCAGTTCTTC.

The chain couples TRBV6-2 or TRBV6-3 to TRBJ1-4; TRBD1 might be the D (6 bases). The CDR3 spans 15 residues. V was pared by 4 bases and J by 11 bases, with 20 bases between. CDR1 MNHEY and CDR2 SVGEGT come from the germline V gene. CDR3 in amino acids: CASSSGFTGMRKLFF. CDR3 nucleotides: TGTGCCAGCAGTTCCGGATTCACAGGGATGAGGAAACTGTTTTTT.

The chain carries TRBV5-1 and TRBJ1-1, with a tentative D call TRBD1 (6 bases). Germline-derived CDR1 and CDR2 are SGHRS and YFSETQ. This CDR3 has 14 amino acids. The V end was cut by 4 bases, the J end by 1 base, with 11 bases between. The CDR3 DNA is TGCGCCAGCAGCCGACAGGAGCCGAACACTGAAGCTTTCTTT. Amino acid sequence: CASSRQEPNTEAFF.

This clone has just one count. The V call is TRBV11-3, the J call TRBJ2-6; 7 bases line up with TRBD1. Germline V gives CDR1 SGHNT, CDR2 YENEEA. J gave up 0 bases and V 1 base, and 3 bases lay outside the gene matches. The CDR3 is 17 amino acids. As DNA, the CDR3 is TGTGCCAGCAGCTTAGGAGGGGGCCTCTCTGGGGCCAACGTCCTGACTTTC. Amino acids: CASSLGGGLSGANVLTF.

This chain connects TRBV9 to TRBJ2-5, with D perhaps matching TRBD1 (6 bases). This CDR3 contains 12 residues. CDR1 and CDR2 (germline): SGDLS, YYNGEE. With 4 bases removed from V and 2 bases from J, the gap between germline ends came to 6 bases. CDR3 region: CASSTGQETQYF. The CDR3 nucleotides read TGTGCCAGCAGCACAGGGCAAGAGACCCAGTACTTC.